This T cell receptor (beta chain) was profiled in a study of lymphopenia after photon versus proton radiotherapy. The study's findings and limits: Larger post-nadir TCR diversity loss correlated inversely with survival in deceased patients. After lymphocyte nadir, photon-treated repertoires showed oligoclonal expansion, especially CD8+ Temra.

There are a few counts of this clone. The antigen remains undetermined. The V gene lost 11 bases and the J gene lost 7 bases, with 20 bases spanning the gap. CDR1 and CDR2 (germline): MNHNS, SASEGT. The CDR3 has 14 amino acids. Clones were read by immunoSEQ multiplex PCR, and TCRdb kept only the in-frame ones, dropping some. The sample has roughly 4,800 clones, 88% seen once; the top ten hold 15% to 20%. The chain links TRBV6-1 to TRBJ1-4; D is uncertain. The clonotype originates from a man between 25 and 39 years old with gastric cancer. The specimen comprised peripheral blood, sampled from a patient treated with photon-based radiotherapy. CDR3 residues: CASGRPEGSEKLFF. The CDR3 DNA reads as TGTGCCTCCGGCCGCCCGGAAGGGTCTGAAAAACTGTTTTTT.